These T cell receptor beta chains were read from a single sample in a study of cytotoxic CD8 clonotypes in ibrutinib-treated CLL. Sequencing was performed with immunoSEQ multiplex PCR; in TCRdb, only in-frame clones are kept and a portion is missing. The sample has roughly 330,000 clones; around 66% are singletons. The sample in question was PBMCs, obtained after 36 months of ibrutinib treatment. These TCRs come from a human donor with chronic lymphocytic leukemia. Each CDR3 is given with its conserved first and last residue. Each record gives: V gene, D gene, CDR3 length, J gene, clone size, CDR3 DNA, CDR3 protein. A D gene is named only where the DNA matches it firmly. The size of a clone is reported for some rows only, either as once, few or many, or as a class for expanded clones.

v_call: TRBV18
d_call: .
cdr3_length: 15
j_call: TRBJ1-6
clone_size: few
cdr3_nt: TGTGCCAGCTCACCCAGTCCCGATGGGAATTCACCCCTCCACTTT
cdr3_aa: CASSPSPDGNSPLHF

v_call: TRBV5-1
d_call: TRBD2
cdr3_length: 15
j_call: TRBJ2-5
clone_size: .
cdr3_nt: TGCGCCAGCAGCCGGACTAGCGGGGGCGGGGAGACCCAGTACTTC
cdr3_aa: CASSRTSGGGETQYF

v_call: TRBV27
d_call: TRBD1
cdr3_length: 15
j_call: TRBJ1-5
clone_size: .
cdr3_nt: TGTGCCAGCAGCAGTGGGACAGGCCCCAATCAGCCCCAGCATTTT
cdr3_aa: CASSSGTGPNQPQHF

v_call: TRBV13
d_call: .
cdr3_length: 14
j_call: TRBJ2-7
clone_size: .
cdr3_nt: TGTGCCAGCAGTTTCCGGGACCGTATCTACGAGCAGTACTTC
cdr3_aa: CASSFRDRIYEQYF

v_call: TRBV27
d_call: TRBD2
cdr3_length: 18
j_call: TRBJ2-3
clone_size: .
cdr3_nt: TGTGCCAGCAGTTTAATTAGCGGGAGTCGGCCTGGGACAGATACGCAGTATTTT
cdr3_aa: CASSLISGSRPGTDTQYF

v_call: TRBV18
d_call: .
cdr3_length: 12
j_call: TRBJ2-1
clone_size: few
cdr3_nt: TGTGCCAGCTCACTCGGCCAGAATGAGCAGTTCTTC
cdr3_aa: CASSLGQNEQFF

v_call: TRBV7-2
d_call: TRBD1
cdr3_length: 16
j_call: TRBJ2-7
clone_size: many
cdr3_nt: TGTGCCAGCAGCTTTAATCCGGGACAGGGGAAGTACGAGCAGTACTTC
cdr3_aa: CASSFNPGQGKYEQYF

v_call: TRBV20-1
d_call: .
cdr3_length: 11
j_call: TRBJ2-1
clone_size: .
cdr3_nt: TGCAGTGCTAGAGATGAAGGGAGGCAGTTCTTC
cdr3_aa: CSARDEGRQFF

v_call: TRBV2
d_call: .
cdr3_length: 13
j_call: TRBJ1-2
clone_size: .
cdr3_nt: TGTGCCAGCAGGACCGAGGGAGTGGGTGGCTACACCTTC
cdr3_aa: CASRTEGVGGYTF

v_call: TRBV7-8
d_call: .
cdr3_length: 14
j_call: TRBJ1-5
clone_size: few
cdr3_nt: TGTGCCAGCAGCTTAGCAGGAGGATTTCAGCCCCAGCATTTT
cdr3_aa: CASSLAGGFQPQHF

v_call: TRBV28
d_call: .
cdr3_length: 17
j_call: TRBJ2-4
clone_size: once
cdr3_nt: TGTGCCAGCGGCCGCCGCAGTTATCTGCGAGCCAAAAACATTCAGTACTTC
cdr3_aa: CASGRRSYLRAKNIQYF

v_call: TRBV9
d_call: TRBD2
cdr3_length: 14
j_call: TRBJ2-1
clone_size: .
cdr3_nt: TGTGCCAGCAGCGTAGCGGGAGGCGTAGGTGAGCAGTTCTTC
cdr3_aa: CASSVAGGVGEQFF

v_call: TRBV20-1
d_call: .
cdr3_length: 11
j_call: TRBJ1-1
clone_size: .
cdr3_nt: TGCAGTGCCACCGGGCGGGAAGAAGCTTTCTTT
cdr3_aa: CSATGREEAFF

v_call: TRBV9
d_call: TRBD2
cdr3_length: 14
j_call: TRBJ2-1
clone_size: .
cdr3_nt: TGTGCCAGCAGCGCGCAGTTGCGGGGGGATGAGCAGTTCTTC
cdr3_aa: CASSAQLRGDEQFF

v_call: TRBV7-2
d_call: TRBD2
cdr3_length: 14
j_call: TRBJ2-7
clone_size: .
cdr3_nt: TGTGCCAGCAACCCTCAACGGGGGGCCTACGAGCAGTACTTC
cdr3_aa: CASNPQRGAYEQYF

v_call: TRBV4-1
d_call: TRBD2
cdr3_length: 15
j_call: TRBJ2-2
clone_size: few
cdr3_nt: TGCGCCAGCAGCCCGGGCGGGGGGGCAATCGGGGAGCTGTTTTTT
cdr3_aa: CASSPGGGAIGELFF

v_call: TRBV27
d_call: TRBD1
cdr3_length: 14
j_call: TRBJ2-1
clone_size: .
cdr3_nt: TGTGCCAGCAGTATCCGGGACAGGGGCGATGAGCAGTTCTTC
cdr3_aa: CASSIRDRGDEQFF

v_call: TRBV29-1
d_call: .
cdr3_length: 11
j_call: TRBJ2-3
clone_size: once
cdr3_nt: TGCAGCGACGGGGTGTACGATACGCAGTATTTT
cdr3_aa: CSDGVYDTQYF

v_call: TRBV19
d_call: .
cdr3_length: 14
j_call: TRBJ1-6
clone_size: .
cdr3_nt: TGTGCCAGTAGTATAAAGGGGGGGAATTCACCCCTCCACTTT
cdr3_aa: CASSIKGGNSPLHF

v_call: TRBV6-1
d_call: TRBD1
cdr3_length: 18
j_call: TRBJ1-5
clone_size: .
cdr3_nt: TGTGCCAGCAGTGAAGCAGAGGGACAGTTTTATAGCAATCAGCCCCAGCATTTT
cdr3_aa: CASSEAEGQFYSNQPQHF

v_call: TRBV18
d_call: .
cdr3_length: 13
j_call: TRBJ2-3
clone_size: many
cdr3_nt: TGTGCCAGCTCACGGAGAGTAGGGGATACGCAGTATTTT
cdr3_aa: CASSRRVGDTQYF

v_call: TRBV7-6
d_call: .
cdr3_length: 16
j_call: TRBJ1-4
clone_size: .
cdr3_nt: TGTGCCAGCAGCTTAGGTGCCCTAGGTCATGCGGGAAAACTGTTTTTT
cdr3_aa: CASSLGALGHAGKLFF

v_call: TRBV4-1
d_call: .
cdr3_length: 16
j_call: TRBJ1-1
clone_size: once
cdr3_nt: TGCGCCAGCAGCCAAGAAAGGAGAGGGGGGGACACTGAAGCTTTCTTT
cdr3_aa: CASSQERRGGDTEAFF

v_call: TRBV5-4
d_call: .
cdr3_length: 15
j_call: TRBJ2-1
clone_size: .
cdr3_nt: TGTGCCAGCAGCCTGGATCAGGGTCCGACGGTGGAGCAGTTCTTC
cdr3_aa: CASSLDQGPTVEQFF

v_call: TRBV29-1
d_call: .
cdr3_length: 15
j_call: TRBJ1-3
clone_size: .
cdr3_nt: TGCAGCGTTGCCGCTACAGGGATCTCTGGAAACACCATATATTTT
cdr3_aa: CSVAATGISGNTIYF

v_call: TRBV25-1
d_call: .
cdr3_length: 16
j_call: TRBJ2-6
clone_size: .
cdr3_nt: TGTGCCAGCAGTGGCAGGGGATACTCTGGGGCCAACGTCCTGACTTTC
cdr3_aa: CASSGRGYSGANVLTF

v_call: TRBV5-1
d_call: .
cdr3_length: 13
j_call: TRBJ1-2
clone_size: .
cdr3_nt: TGCGCCAGCAGACCAGACAGAAACTATGGCTACACCTTC
cdr3_aa: CASRPDRNYGYTF

v_call: TRBV7-2
d_call: .
cdr3_length: 15
j_call: TRBJ1-2
clone_size: .
cdr3_nt: TGTGCCAGCAGCTTAGGCGGCAGACCCAACTATGGCTACACCTTC
cdr3_aa: CASSLGGRPNYGYTF

v_call: TRBV25-1
d_call: TRBD1
cdr3_length: 16
j_call: TRBJ2-5
clone_size: .
cdr3_nt: TGTGCCAGCAGTGGTCTGCCGGCAGGGGGCCTACAGACCCAGTACTTC
cdr3_aa: CASSGLPAGGLQTQYF

v_call: TRBV11-2
d_call: .
cdr3_length: 12
j_call: TRBJ2-7
clone_size: .
cdr3_nt: TGTGCCAGCAGCTTAGCCTCTCACGAGCAGTACTTC
cdr3_aa: CASSLASHEQYF

v_call: TRBV4-2
d_call: TRBD2
cdr3_length: 19
j_call: TRBJ2-2
clone_size: .
cdr3_nt: TGTGCCAGCAGCCATCCCTTTTTGAGTAGCGGGGGGCTTACCGGGGAGCTGTTTTTT
cdr3_aa: CASSHPFLSSGGLTGELFF

v_call: TRBV6-6
d_call: .
cdr3_length: 16
j_call: TRBJ1-6
clone_size: .
cdr3_nt: TGTGCCAGCAGTTACCCGGACACGACTTATAATTCACCCCTCCACTTT
cdr3_aa: CASSYPDTTYNSPLHF

v_call: TRBV4-1
d_call: TRBD1
cdr3_length: 14
j_call: TRBJ2-2
clone_size: .
cdr3_nt: TGCGCCAGCAGCCCAACAGGGGGAGGCGGGGAGCTGTTTTTT
cdr3_aa: CASSPTGGGGELFF

v_call: TRBV11-2
d_call: .
cdr3_length: 15
j_call: TRBJ2-7
clone_size: .
cdr3_nt: TGTGCCAGCAGCTCTGAAGGGACATCCAGCTACGAGCAGTACTTC
cdr3_aa: CASSSEGTSSYEQYF

v_call: TRBV10-3
d_call: .
cdr3_length: 14
j_call: TRBJ2-1
clone_size: .
cdr3_nt: TGTGCCATCAGTGAGGGGGGGGCGCCGGGTGAGCAGTTCTTC
cdr3_aa: CAISEGGAPGEQFF

v_call: TRBV7-9
d_call: .
cdr3_length: 14
j_call: TRBJ2-7
clone_size: .
cdr3_nt: TGTGCCAGCAGCTTCCGGGATCCCCCGGCCGAGCAGTACTTC
cdr3_aa: CASSFRDPPAEQYF

v_call: TRBV27
d_call: TRBD1
cdr3_length: 15
j_call: TRBJ2-2
clone_size: .
cdr3_nt: TGTGCCAGCAGAACCGGGACAGTTAACACCGGGGAGCTGTTTTTT
cdr3_aa: CASRTGTVNTGELFF

v_call: TRBV27
d_call: TRBD1
cdr3_length: 12
j_call: TRBJ1-2
clone_size: once
cdr3_nt: TGTGCCAGAAAACCCCAGGGGGCCGGCTACACCTTC
cdr3_aa: CARKPQGAGYTF

v_call: TRBV28
d_call: .
cdr3_length: 13
j_call: TRBJ1-2
clone_size: .
cdr3_nt: TGTGCCAGCAGTTTGGAGGGAGGAGATGGCTACACCTTC
cdr3_aa: CASSLEGGDGYTF

v_call: TRBV5-1
d_call: .
cdr3_length: 13
j_call: TRBJ2-1
clone_size: .
cdr3_nt: TGCGCCAGCAGCTTTGTTGCAGAAAATGAGCAGTTCTTC
cdr3_aa: CASSFVAENEQFF

v_call: TRBV13
d_call: TRBD1
cdr3_length: 15
j_call: TRBJ2-7
clone_size: few
cdr3_nt: TGTGCCAGCAGCAGGCCGGGACAGGGTCGTTACGAGCAGTACTTC
cdr3_aa: CASSRPGQGRYEQYF

v_call: TRBV27
d_call: .
cdr3_length: 12
j_call: TRBJ2-3
clone_size: few
cdr3_nt: TGTGCCAGCGGGAGGACCCAGAGTACGCAGTATTTT
cdr3_aa: CASGRTQSTQYF

v_call: TRBV5-4
d_call: .
cdr3_length: 16
j_call: TRBJ2-1
clone_size: .
cdr3_nt: TGTGCCAGCAGCCCAGCCGACAGGAGCTCCTACAATGAGCAGTTCTTC
cdr3_aa: CASSPADRSSYNEQFF

v_call: TRBV16
d_call: .
cdr3_length: 13
j_call: TRBJ1-2
clone_size: few
cdr3_nt: TGTGCCAGCAGGCAACGACCGACCTATGGCTACACCTTC
cdr3_aa: CASRQRPTYGYTF

v_call: TRBV7-2
d_call: .
cdr3_length: 14
j_call: TRBJ2-2
clone_size: few
cdr3_nt: TGTGCCAGCAGCCGCGACCCTAACACCGGGGAGCTGTTTTTT
cdr3_aa: CASSRDPNTGELFF

v_call: TRBV12-5
d_call: TRBD1
cdr3_length: 16
j_call: TRBJ2-7
clone_size: .
cdr3_nt: TGTGCTAGTGGTTTGGTACTCACAGGGGGCATCTACGAGCAGTACTTC
cdr3_aa: CASGLVLTGGIYEQYF

v_call: TRBV5-1
d_call: TRBD1
cdr3_length: 15
j_call: TRBJ2-7
clone_size: .
cdr3_nt: TGCGCCAGCAGCAGTACCGGGACAGCCTACTACGAGCAGTACTTC
cdr3_aa: CASSSTGTAYYEQYF

v_call: TRBV7-9
d_call: .
cdr3_length: 13
j_call: TRBJ2-1
clone_size: .
cdr3_nt: TGTGCCAGCAGTCCAGACAGATACAATGAGCAGTTCTTC
cdr3_aa: CASSPDRYNEQFF

v_call: TRBV28
d_call: .
cdr3_length: 17
j_call: TRBJ2-1
clone_size: .
cdr3_nt: TGTGCCAGCAGTTTTACGGGAGACCCCAGCTCCTACAATGAGCAGTTCTTC
cdr3_aa: CASSFTGDPSSYNEQFF

v_call: TRBV13
d_call: .
cdr3_length: 14
j_call: TRBJ1-6
clone_size: few
cdr3_nt: TGTGCCAGCAGCTCCGGGACGGGGGATTCACCCCTCCACTTT
cdr3_aa: CASSSGTGDSPLHF

v_call: TRBV6-5
d_call: .
cdr3_length: 16
j_call: TRBJ2-3
clone_size: .
cdr3_nt: TGTGCCAGCAGTTCCCAGGGACTCCAGGGTCCTGATACGCAGTATTTT
cdr3_aa: CASSSQGLQGPDTQYF

v_call: TRBV7-8
d_call: .
cdr3_length: 14
j_call: TRBJ1-4
clone_size: .
cdr3_nt: TGTGCCAGCAGCTTAGGACTGATTAATGAAAAACTGTTTTTT
cdr3_aa: CASSLGLINEKLFF

v_call: TRBV5-6
d_call: .
cdr3_length: 13
j_call: TRBJ2-7
clone_size: .
cdr3_nt: TGTGCCAGCAGCTTGGGCAGGAGATACGAGCAGTACTTC
cdr3_aa: CASSLGRRYEQYF